This TCR beta chain was profiled in a study of CD8+CD57+ T cells in acquired aplastic anemia. On the study more broadly: Around 3.2 ug was the average amount of DNA from sorted CD4+ and CD8+ cells.

Whole-study results and caveats: Some 31 shared CD8+ CDR3s appeared highly expressed within patients' immunodominant clones.

V lost 1 base and J lost 7, with 16 bases in between. Germline lookup yields CDR1 DFQATT and CDR2 SNEGSKA (reference sequence). The CDR3 covers 14 residues. The template for TCR beta VDJ and CDR3 sequence profiling was genomic DNA. TCRdb reprocessed the reads via MiXCR and lists one record per CDR3 protein. The sample carries roughly 40,000 distinct CDR3 sequences, 65% to 70% recorded once. Comments on this clonotype: Its antigen is not identified. A read error may explain this, as a much larger clone is one base away.

The TCR was taken from a human donor in good health, serving as a control. The chain combines TRBV20-1 with TRBJ1-2, with a possible D match to TRBD1 (5 bases). Sequencing was done on a sample of sorted CD4+, CD8+, or CD8+CD57+ T cells (not recorded which) from PBMCs. CDR3 bases: TGCAGTGCTAGAGGGCTCAGGGCTAGTTGTGGCTACACCTTC. Its protein is CSARGLRASCGYTF.